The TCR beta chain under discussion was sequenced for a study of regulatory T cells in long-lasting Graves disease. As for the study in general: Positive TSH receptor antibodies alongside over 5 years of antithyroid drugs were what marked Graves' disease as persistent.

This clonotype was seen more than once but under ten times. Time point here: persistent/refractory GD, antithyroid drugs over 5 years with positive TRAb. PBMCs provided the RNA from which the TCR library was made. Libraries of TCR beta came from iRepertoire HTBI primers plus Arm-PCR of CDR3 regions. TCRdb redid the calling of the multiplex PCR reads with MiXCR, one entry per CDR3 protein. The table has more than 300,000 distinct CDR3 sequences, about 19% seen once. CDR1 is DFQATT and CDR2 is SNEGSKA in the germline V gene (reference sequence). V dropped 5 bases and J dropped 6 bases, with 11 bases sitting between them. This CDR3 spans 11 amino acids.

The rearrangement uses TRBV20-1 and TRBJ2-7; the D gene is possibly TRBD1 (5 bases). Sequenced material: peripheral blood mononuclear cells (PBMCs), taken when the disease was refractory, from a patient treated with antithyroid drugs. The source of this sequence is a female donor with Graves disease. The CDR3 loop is CSAEQVTEQYF. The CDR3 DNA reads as TGCAGTGCTGAACAGGTCACCGAGCAGTACTTC.